This T cell receptor beta chain was captured by sequencing in a study of blood T cell repertoires in COVID-19 (dated by TCRdb to the early 2020s). A note on the overall study: Samples from collaborators originated in the United States, Italy and Spain and spanned both the acute and convalescent phases of COVID-19. The prospective study material was composed of cDNA or gDNA derived from T cells, B-cell-depleted T cells, or PBMCs. The dataset comprised deeply sampled blood TCRbeta repertoires from subjects exposed to, actively infected with, or recovered from COVID-19. A freely available public database, intended as a resource for researchers studying the immune response to SARS-CoV-2, is where the repertoires were released. The samples were drawn from two sources: the first 160 participants of the ongoing ImmuneRACE study, and some 1,300 subjects contributed by 6 global collaborators. The sample metadata nearly always contained a de-identified subject ID, COVID-19 status, age in years and sex. Where available, HLA class I and class II types were taken from metadata supplied by the sample provider and were not determined by assay-based typing.

One collaborating source in Seattle enrolled patients during active infection and followed them longitudinally through the course of disease. Collaborating institutions collected whole blood in K2EDTA tubes following their own protocols. For TCRbeta analysis, collaborators shipped samples as frozen whole blood, isolated PBMCs, or DNA extracted from either of those sample types. The cysteine opens and the phenylalanine closes a CDR3 of 15 amino acids. Only the CDR3 DNA stays, 45 bases, in frame from base 1. This clone was recorded many times. The antigen it recognizes is unknown. No base quality values were provided; no much bigger clone lies one nucleotide off. TCRbeta CDR3 regions were amplified from genomic DNA by means of the immunoSEQ Assay, a bias-controlled multiplex PCR. The paper's processing steps were these. Within the assay, amplification of reference gene primers was used to estimate how many nucleated cells each sample contained. To quantify the absolute abundance of each unique TCRbeta CDR3 rearrangement, sequence reads were collapsed and filtered. For each sample, productive Simpson clonality was calculated as the square root of Simpson's diversity index across productive rearrangements. TCRdb took this table from immuneACCESS and kept in-frame rearrangements with V and J called. Such tables lack part of the clones; where checked against another copy, unresolved V genes explain under half of the gap, and the rest is unexplained. Clonal size and the V and J genes are those of that table, whereas D and trimming came from the DNA. The sample yields roughly 350,000 clones; around 87% were counted once. Roughly 10% of the sample is in the top ten clones.

Results the study describes overall, beyond this receptor: The quantity of clinical and demographic metadata differed by source and by participant and was supplied without curation.

The chain couples TRBV21-1 to TRBJ2-7; the table assigns TRBD2, which was not confirmed against the DNA. TRBV21-1 is reported as a pseudogene. The receptor comes from a woman aged 30 to 39 with COVID-19, enrolled during active disease. The material sequenced was peripheral blood. The DNA sequence follows: TGTGCCAGCAGCAAAACCCAGCGGGGTACCTACGAGCAGTACTTC. It is translated as CASSKTQRGTYEQYF.